These 29 T cell receptor beta chains were all obtained from the same sample, sequenced in a study of beta chain features in type 1 diabetes. Whole-study results and caveats: Shortening of TCRB CDR3s, moderate but significant, appeared in all four CD4+ subsets of Type 1 diabetes patients.

These receptors' targets are unknown. The study reverse transcribed the entire isolated RNA, so it sequenced expressed TCRB transcripts. Sequenced by immunoSEQ multiplex PCR; TCRdb stores in-frame clones only, minus some. This table holds over 90,000 clones, 28% found once. Sequencing used central memory CD4+ T cells from blood. All receptors come from a woman younger than 35 with type 1 diabetes.

This clone was observed a few times. The CDR3 here is CASSGQSGNTIYF. The CDR3 nucleotides read TGTGCCAGCAGCGGACAATCTGGAAACACCATATATTTT. V usage is TRBV7-3 and J usage is TRBJ1-3; possible D gene TRBD1, 5 bases. Trimming removed 5 bases at V and 1 base at J, with 6 bases between. CDR1 SGHTA and CDR2 FQGTGA come from the germline V gene. The CDR3 covers 13 residues.

The sample holds a few counts of this clone. J is TRBJ2-1 and V is TRBV7-2, with D possibly TRBD2 on 8 matching bases. Germline assignment: CDR1 SGHTA and CDR2 FQGNSA. The CDR3 covers 18 residues. Trimming left V 5 bases short and J 6 bases short, with 26 bases between. CDR3 coding DNA: TGTGCCAGCAGCCCCCGACCACAAGACAGGGCGGGGGGCAATGAGCAGTTCTTC. It translates to CASSPRPQDRAGGNEQFF.

The chain employs TRBV19 and TRBJ2-1; 11 nucleotides agree with TRBD2. The germline gives CDR1 LNHDA, CDR2 SQIVND (reference sequence). The CDR3 extends over 13 amino acids. V dropped 6 bases and J dropped 7; count of bases not matched to a gene: 2. CDR3 amino acids: CASRRTSGNEQFF. The DNA of the CDR3 is TGTGCCAGTAGGCGGACTAGCGGGAATGAGCAGTTCTTC.

There are a few counts of this clone. The rearrangement links TRBV30 to TRBJ2-7; 11 bases are a match to TRBD2. The CDR3 has 20 residues. The junction had 22 bases not matched to a gene; V was cut back by 2 bases and J by 4 bases. Germline values: CDR1 GTSNPN, CDR2 SVGIG (reference sequence). CDR3 amino acids: CAWSPQPGTSGPGAYYEQYF. The CDR3 coding sequence is TGTGCCTGGAGTCCGCAACCCGGGACTAGCGGTCCCGGAGCCTATTACGAGCAGTACTTC.

V and J are TRBV29-1 and TRBJ1-1; D not certain. The germline V and J ends were trimmed by 6 bases and 4 bases, with 15 bases remaining between them. The CDR3 loop spans 13 amino acids. The germline V gene encodes CDR1 SQVTM and CDR2 ANQGSEA. Here the CDR3 DNA reads TGCAGCGTCCTGAGGCCGCCGAGCACTGAAGCTTTCTTT. This translates into CSVLRPPSTEAFF.

A few counts support this clone. This chain connects TRBV18 to TRBJ2-3; TRBD2 is a possible D gene (5 bases). CDR1 is KGHSH and CDR2 is LQKENI in the germline V gene. The CDR3 covers 15 residues. V lost 3 bases to trimming and J lost 1 base, with 11 bases between them. CDR3: CASSPPRGGTDTQYF. DNA of the CDR3: TGTGCCAGCTCACCTCCCCGGGGAGGCACAGATACGCAGTATTTT. Based on the CDR3 plus reference TRBV18 and TRBJ2-3, the full variable domain is NAGVMQNPRHLVRRRGQEARLRCSPMKGHSHVYWYRQLPEEGLKFMVYLQKENIIDESGMPKERFSAEFPKEGPSILRIQQVVRGDSAAYFCASSPPRGGTDTQYFGPGTRLTVL.

This clone was recorded a few times. The rearrangement joins TRBV10-2 to TRBJ2-5; possibly TRBD2 for D (6 bases). With 0 bases removed from V and 5 bases from J, the gap between germline ends came to 19 bases. Per the germline V gene, CDR1 is WSHSY and CDR2 is SAAADI. The CDR3 totals 17 residues. CDR3 in DNA: TGCGCCAGCAGTGAGTCAGTCGGGGGAAGCGGAGGGGAGACCCAGTACTTC. It encodes CASSESVGGSGGETQYF.

J is TRBJ1-1 and V is TRBV6-6; 7 bases fit TRBD1. Unmatched junction bases numbered 11, after V lost 4 bases and J lost 3 bases. From germline, CDR1 is MNHNY and CDR2 SVGAGI (reference sequence). This CDR3 comprises 16 residues. The CDR3 is CASSWTPTGQDTEAFF. As DNA, the CDR3 is TGTGCCAGCAGTTGGACACCGACAGGGCAGGACACTGAAGCTTTCTTT.

This clone was found a few times. The chain employs TRBV30 and TRBJ1-2; TRBD1 aligns across 7 bases. The length of the CDR3 is 13 residues. Trimming removed 3 bases from V and 4 bases from J; junction bases left unmatched: 5. Germline CDR1 reads GTSNPN; CDR2 reads SVGIG (reference sequence). The CDR3 nucleotides are TGTGCCTGGAGATCCGAGGGGGCCTATGGCTACACCTTC. It specifies CAWRSEGAYGYTF. Supplemented by reference TRBV30 and TRBJ1-2, the full variable domain reads SQTIHQWPATLVQPVGSPLSLECTVEGTSNPNLYWYRQAAGRGLQLLFYSVGIGQISSEVPQNLSASRPQDRQFILSSKKLLLSDSGFYLCAWRSEGAYGYTFGSGTRLTVV.

About this clone itself: Other DNA variants within this sample encode the same CDR3. This chain uses TRBV7-9 with TRBJ1-1; D ambiguous. CDR3 length equals 16 residues. V lost 5 bases and J lost 0, with 16 bases in between. Germline-derived CDR1 and CDR2 are SEHNR and FQNEAQ (reference sequence). This CDR3 is CASSPNLGGMNTEAFF. CDR3 sequence (DNA): TGTGCCAGCAGCCCAAATTTAGGAGGAATGAACACTGAAGCTTTCTTT.

The rearrangement joins TRBV5-4 to TRBJ2-1; D is undetermined. This CDR3 region has 14 residues. V shed 1 base and J shed 3 bases, with 8 bases lying between them. From germline, CDR1 is SGHNT and CDR2 YYREEE (reference sequence). The CDR3 bases are TGTGCCAGCAGCTTGTCGTCGGGCTACAATGAGCAGTTCTTC. Translating it yields CASSLSSGYNEQFF.

This clone showed up just a few times. The V gene is TRBV18, the J gene TRBJ1-2; D is undetermined. This CDR3 has 15 amino acids. Germline CDR1 reads KGHSH; CDR2 reads LQKENI. The V and J ends lost 1 base and 6 bases respectively, with 15 bases between them. The CDR3 here is CASSPQQLQPNGYTF. The CDR3 nucleotides are TGTGCCAGCTCACCACAACAGCTACAACCGAATGGCTACACCTTC.

This clone was seen more than once but under ten times. The rearrangement uses TRBV11-2 and TRBJ1-1; 7 nucleotides agree with TRBD1. J gave up 4 bases and V 3 bases, and 8 bases lay outside the gene matches. The CDR3 extends over 15 amino acids. Germline V gene data show CDR1 as SGHAT and CDR2 as FQNNGV. The CDR3 spells CASSFNYQGVTEAFF. The CDR3 bases are TGTGCCAGCAGCTTCAATTATCAGGGGGTCACTGAAGCTTTCTTT.

The chain is built from TRBV4-1 and TRBJ2-2; 14 positions agree with TRBD2. The germline V gene encodes CDR1 MGHRA and CDR2 YSYEKL. V trimming: 3 bases; J trimming: 5 bases; junction bases outside the gene matches: 8. This CDR3 spans 18 amino acids. The CDR3 DNA reads TGCGCCAGCAGCCACCTGGGACTAGCGGGAGATGGTACCGGGGAGCTGTTTTTT. Its protein product is CASSHLGLAGDGTGELFF.

The table lists this clone with a few counts. The chain employs TRBV28 and TRBJ2-3; 8 bases are shared with TRBD1. V lost 7 bases, J lost 6 bases, and 15 bases stayed unmatched. The CDR3 is 16 residues long. Per the germline V gene, CDR1 is MDHEN and CDR2 is SYDVKM. CDR3 DNA: TGTGCCAGCAACCTCAGGACAGGGCCCGACCAGGATACGCAGTATTTT. It yields the protein CASNLRTGPDQDTQYF.

This clone was counted only a few times. The V call is TRBV14, the J call TRBJ2-4; 8 nucleotides align to TRBD1. With 4 bases clipped from V and 15 bases from J, the junction kept 14 bases outside the gene matches. This CDR3 region has 14 residues. In germline, CDR1 is SGHDN, CDR2 FVKESK. DNA of the CDR3: TGTGCCAGCAGCCGCTCGGGACAGGCCCTCACCCGGTACTTC. Protein product: CASSRSGQALTRYF. The full variable domain, rest sourced from reference TRBV14 and TRBJ2-4, is EAGVTQFPSHSVIEKGQTVTLRCDPISGHDNLYWYRRVMGKEIKFLLHFVKESKQDESGMPNNRFLAERTGGTYSTLKVQPAELEDSGVYFCASSRSGQALTRYFGAGTRLSVL.

A single count supports this clone. The J gene is TRBJ1-3, the V gene TRBV5-1; D unclear. V lost 0 bases, J lost 0 bases, and 4 bases lay in between. Germline-derived CDR1 and CDR2 are SGHRS and YFSETQ. CDR3 length equals 14 residues. The DNA for the CDR3 is TGCGCCAGCAGCTTGGCAGACTCTGGAAACACCATATATTTT. Its translation is CASSLADSGNTIYF.

This clone has a handful of counts. The J gene is TRBJ1-4, the V gene TRBV28; no clear D gene. From germline, CDR1 is MDHEN and CDR2 SYDVKM. The length of the CDR3 is 15 residues. Trimming took off 3 bases at V and 0 bases at J, with 8 bases between the two ends. The CDR3 loop reads CASSFGETTNEKLFF. The CDR3 DNA reads as TGTGCCAGCAGTTTCGGGGAGACAACTAATGAAAAACTGTTTTTT.

This clone was counted between two and nine times. This chain connects TRBV6-6 to TRBJ2-1; D possibly corresponds to TRBD1 (6 bases). The V end lost 5 bases, the J end lost 4 bases, and 12 bases lay between the germline ends. There are 14 residues in the CDR3. Per the germline V gene, CDR1 is MNHNY and CDR2 is SVGAGI (reference sequence). CDR3: CASSRGTAYNEQFF. Written as DNA, the CDR3 is TGTGCCAGCAGTAGGGGGACGGCTTACAATGAGCAGTTCTTC.

The chain has TRBV7-2 and TRBJ2-7; possible D gene TRBD1, 6 bases. The V gene lost 3 bases and the J gene lost 3 bases, with 15 bases spanning the gap. CDR3 length: 15 amino acids. Germline V lookup: CDR1 SGHTA, CDR2 FQGNSA. The CDR3 loop is CASSFRGERVYEQYF. The CDR3 DNA sequence: TGTGCCAGCAGCTTCAGGGGAGAGAGGGTCTACGAGCAGTACTTC.

This chain uses TRBV9 with TRBJ2-3; 12 bases agree with TRBD2. Per the germline V gene, CDR1 is SGDLS and CDR2 is YYNGEE. V dropped 1 base and J dropped 2; count of bases not matched to a gene: 2. The CDR3 loop spans 16 amino acids. The CDR3 loop is CASSVLAGGYTDTQYF. The DNA for the CDR3 is TGTGCCAGCAGCGTACTAGCGGGAGGGTACACAGATACGCAGTATTTT.

The chain employs TRBV7-2 and TRBJ2-1, with a weak D call TRBD1 (6 bases). V lost 4 bases to trimming and J lost 7 bases, with 11 bases between them. CDR1 and CDR2 from the germline V gene are SGHTA and FQGNSA. This CDR3 has 13 residues. The CDR3 nucleotides read TGTGCCAGCAGCTACCAAGGGGGAAATGAGCAGTTCTTC. Translating it yields CASSYQGGNEQFF.

This clone was seen only a few times. V and J are TRBV27 and TRBJ2-3; D gene uncertain. Germline values: CDR1 MNHEY, CDR2 SMNVEV (reference sequence). The V and J ends lost 6 bases and 5 bases respectively, with 12 bases between them. This CDR3 is built from 13 residues. CDR3 bases: TGTGCCAGCAGGACCGAGGTCAGAGATACGCAGTATTTT. This sequence encodes CASRTEVRDTQYF.

The chain uses TRBV30 and TRBJ1-1, with D possibly being TRBD1 (5 bases). CDR1 GTSNPN and CDR2 SVGIG come from the germline V gene (reference sequence). V dropped 1 base and J dropped 1 base, with 7 bases sitting between them. The CDR3 length is 13 residues. CDR3 loop: CAWSGQSNTEAFF. DNA of the CDR3: TGTGCCTGGAGTGGACAGTCGAACACTGAAGCTTTCTTT.

V and J are TRBV7-2 and TRBJ1-5; D not resolved. Trimming removed 1 base at V and 3 bases at J, with 10 bases between. CDR3 size: 15 residues. Germline loops: CDR1 SGHTA, CDR2 FQGNSA. The CDR3 DNA reads TGTGCCAGCAGCTTAGACGCGGGATACAATCAGCCCCAGCATTTT. Amino acids: CASSLDAGYNQPQHF.

There are a few counts of this clone. The CDR3 loop is CASSLGGRSYEQYF. Written as DNA, the CDR3 is TGTGCCAGCAGCTTAGGAGGGAGGTCCTACGAGCAGTACTTC. The V gene is TRBV7-8, the J gene TRBJ2-7, with D possibly being TRBD2 (6 bases). The V gene's germline CDR1 is SGHVS and CDR2 FQNEAQ. V dropped 1 base and J dropped 1 base, with 8 bases sitting between them. The CDR3 extends over 14 amino acids.

This clone turned up a few times. V gene TRBV21-1 combines with J gene TRBJ1-4; the table's D gene call, TRBD1, was not cross checked with the DNA. TRBV21-1 is shown as a pseudogene. The CDR3 totals 16 residues. CDR3 residues: CASSPDRRSTNEKLFF. CDR3 nucleotides: TGTGCCAGCAGCCCCGACAGGCGATCAACTAATGAAAAACTGTTTTTT.

The chain carries TRBV7-9 and TRBJ2-1; 16 nucleotides agree with TRBD2. J gave up 2 bases and V 5 bases, and 3 bases lay outside the gene matches. This CDR3 spans 17 amino acids. The germline gives CDR1 SEHNR, CDR2 FQNEAQ (reference sequence). DNA for the CDR3: TGTGCCAGCAGCCCTGGGACTAGCGGGAGGGCCTACAATGAGCAGTTCTTC. This encodes CASSPGTSGRAYNEQFF.

This clone was found a few times. This chain joins TRBV7-2 and TRBJ2-1, with 7 bases aligning to TRBD1. The V gene's germline CDR1 is SGHTA and CDR2 FQGNSA. This CDR3 region has 14 residues. Trimming removed 1 base from V and 4 bases from J; junction bases left unmatched: 1. Here the CDR3 reads CASSLDRGYNEQFF. The DNA for the CDR3 is TGTGCCAGCAGCTTAGACAGGGGTTACAATGAGCAGTTCTTC.